This is a list of T cell receptor beta chains from one sample in a study of OX40 agonist ivuxolimab in advanced cancers. Measured with immunoSEQ multiplex PCR; TCRdb has only the in-frame clones, and not every one. The sample has about 11,000 clones, 75% to 85% seen once. This specimen consisted of CD4+ or CD8+ T cells sorted from blood, obtained in a trial of the OX40 agonist ivuxolimab. These TCRs come from an adult with an advanced solid tumor such as melanoma, head and neck, liver or kidney cancer. Both conserved end residues are trimmed from each CDR3. Part of the rows lack a size; the others show once, few, many or a class for expanded clones.

j_gene,v_gene,abundance,CDR3aa
TRBJ2-6,TRBV30,NA,AWSGTGISGANVLT
TRBJ1-1,TRBV7-9,NA,ASSLGSSEAF
TRBJ2-2,TRBV30,few,AWQREASSTGELF
TRBJ2-2,TRBV6-9,NA,ASSPGTVDTGELF
TRBJ1-2,TRBV7-2,NA,ASSLYKEVANYGYT
TRBJ2-2,TRBV27,NA,ASSQGGTGELF
TRBJ2-7,TRBV5-1,NA,ASSFLQGEQY
TRBJ1-2,TRBV7-9,NA,ASSLAGDSNYGYT
TRBJ2-1,TRBV15,NA,ATSPEMGVRSYNEQF
TRBJ1-4,TRBV6-1,NA,ATLTRAGEKLF
TRBJ2-3,TRBV6-4,NA,ASSDGTSGTDTQY
TRBJ1-1,TRBV7-6,NA,ASSLPPTGPFAEAF
TRBJ2-1,TRBV6-5,NA,ASSVDGGASNEQF
TRBJ2-7,TRBV5-4,NA,ASSNRDRCSYEQY
TRBJ2-1,TRBV4-2,NA,ASSRESGESSYNEQF
TRBJ1-3,TRBV5-6,NA,ASTSGAGKLWKHHI
TRBJ2-3,TRBV5-1,NA,ASSLLVVDTQY